The source of this TCR beta chain is a study of CD8 T cells in Susac syndrome. Study outcomes and limitations: By the study's own acknowledgment, its TCR sequencing and HLA analysis included relatively few individuals.

The sample holds one count of this clonotype. Its antigen remains unidentified. Random hexamers were used to reverse transcribe an amount of roughly 0.5 to 1 ug RNA. Amplification of TCR beta CDR3 by immunoSEQ multiplex PCR spanned 54 Vbeta and 13 Jbeta. TCRdb processed the immunoSEQ multiplex PCR reads anew with MiXCR; each CDR3 protein has one entry. The sample holds approximately 180,000 distinct CDR3 sequences, approximately 94% seen once. V shed 6 bases and J shed 1 base, with 8 bases lying between them. This CDR3 contains 13 residues. Germline values: CDR1 WNHNN, CDR2 SYGVQD (reference sequence). TCR beta sequences were obtained from blood CD8+ and CD4+ T cells. TEMRA cells were enriched by FACS, and CD4+ and CD8+ T cells were negatively isolated.

Sample: CD4+ T cells from PBMCs. The J gene is TRBJ2-3, the V gene TRBV10-1; no firm D call. The TCR sequence derives from a human donor with multiple sclerosis. The chain's CDR3 is CASSQDGTDTQYF. As DNA, the CDR3 is TGCGCCAGCAGCCAGGATGGCACAGATACGCAGTATTTT.